Listed below are T cell receptor beta chains from one sample, sequenced in a study of blood T cell repertoires in COVID-19. The table came from immunoSEQ multiplex PCR; TCRdb's copy has only in-frame clones and leaves some out. The sample has some 290,000 clones, just under 90% seen once. The source material was PBMCs or T cells enriched from blood (not recorded which). The receptors derive from a woman aged 30 to 39 who had recovered from COVID-19. CDR3s include the opening cysteine and the closing phenylalanine or tryptophan. A D gene is named only where the DNA matches it firmly. A clone size is listed for some rows: how often the clone was seen (once, few, many), or a class if it is expanded.

size	V	J	D	CDR3	DNA
.	TRBV27	TRBJ2-1	.	CASSPSGSPGDEQFF	TGTGCCAGCAGTCCTTCAGGGAGTCCAGGGGATGAGCAGTTCTTC
.	TRBV5-4	TRBJ2-1	.	CASSLVGPRDEQFF	TGTGCCAGCAGCTTGGTTGGCCCGAGGGATGAGCAGTTCTTC
.	TRBV12-3/TRBV12-4	TRBJ2-7	.	CASSRGIREQYF	TGTGCCAGCAGCCGGGGGATCAGGGAGCAGTACTTC
.	TRBV6-1	TRBJ2-7	.	CASSESGALEQYF	TGTGCCAGCAGTGAATCGGGAGCGCTGGAGCAGTACTTC
.	TRBV27	TRBJ2-7	TRBD1	CASSLDGRDRYSYEQYF	TGTGCCAGCAGTTTAGACGGCCGGGACAGGTATTCCTACGAGCAGTACTTC
.	TRBV25-1	TRBJ2-6	TRBD1	CASSAQGTGGSGANVLTF	TGTGCCAGCAGTGCCCAAGGGACAGGGGGCTCTGGGGCCAACGTCCTGACTTTC
.	TRBV19	TRBJ2-7	.	CASSMALVKYEQYF	TGTGCCAGTAGTATGGCTCTCGTAAAGTACGAGCAGTACTTC
.	TRBV3-1/TRBV3-2	TRBJ1-1	.	CASSQDALMGSGTEAFF	TGTGCCAGCAGCCAAGATGCGTTGATGGGGAGTGGGACTGAAGCTTTCTTT
.	TRBV18	TRBJ1-4	.	CASSRGQINEKLFF	TGTGCCAGCTCACGAGGACAGATTAATGAAAAACTGTTTTTT
once	TRBV27	TRBJ1-4	.	CAATGEGEANEKLFF	TGTGCCGCAACAGGTGAGGGGGAAGCTAATGAAAAACTGTTTTTT
.	TRBV5-5	TRBJ1-5	.	CASSLSSGAGQPQHF	TGTGCCAGCAGCTTGTCATCAGGGGCTGGTCAGCCCCAGCATTTT
.	TRBV29-1	TRBJ2-1	.	CSVEYLSFRYEQFF	TGCAGCGTTGAATATTTATCTTTCCGGTATGAGCAGTTCTTC
.	TRBV29-1	TRBJ1-1	.	CSAVQGKGTEAFF	TGCAGCGCCGTACAGGGAAAGGGCACTGAAGCTTTCTTT
.	TRBV5-1	TRBJ2-2	.	CASSLGRTANTGELFF	TGCGCCAGCAGCTTGGGTAGGACAGCGAACACCGGGGAGCTGTTTTTT
.	TRBV10-3	TRBJ2-5	.	CAISAGNPQETQYF	TGTGCCATCAGTGCAGGGAACCCCCAAGAGACCCAGTACTTC
.	TRBV5-1	TRBJ1-2	TRBD1	CASSLYQGDEGYTF	TGCGCCAGCAGCTTGTACCAGGGGGATGAGGGCTACACCTTC
many	TRBV19	TRBJ1-1	TRBD1	CASSLAGTGNTEAFF	TGTGCCAGTAGTCTCGCCGGGACAGGTAACACTGAAGCTTTCTTT
once	TRBV11-2	TRBJ2-3	.	CASSYGSASDLLDTQYF	TGTGCCAGCAGCTACGGTTCGGCTAGCGATCTCCTAGATACGCAGTATTTT
once	TRBV2	TRBJ1-3	.	CASSEMQGANTIYF	TGTGCCAGCAGTGAAATGCAGGGCGCAAACACCATATATTTT
.	TRBV7-9	TRBJ1-4	.	CASSLGQGGEKLFF	TGTGCCAGCAGCTTAGGGCAGGGCGGTGAAAAACTGTTTTTT
.	TRBV2	TRBJ2-2	TRBD2	CASRALAGEVGELFF	TGTGCCAGCAGGGCACTAGCGGGAGAGGTCGGGGAGCTGTTTTTT
.	TRBV14	TRBJ2-5	.	CASSQEWSGTQYF	TGTGCCAGCAGCCAAGAGTGGTCGGGGACCCAGTACTTC
.	TRBV19	TRBJ1-1	.	CATRAIPGGVQGEDTEAFF	TGTGCCACGCGTGCTATTCCGGGGGGTGTCCAGGGAGAGGACACTGAAGCTTTCTTT
few	TRBV29-1	TRBJ2-5	.	CSVARQTQETQYF	TGCAGCGTTGCGAGGCAGACTCAAGAGACCCAGTACTTC
.	TRBV3-1/TRBV3-2	TRBJ2-3	.	CASSQARRTSTDTQYF	TGTGCCAGCAGCCAGGCCCGCCGGACTAGCACAGATACGCAGTATTTT
.	TRBV14	TRBJ2-1	TRBD2	CASSPPGGYNEQFF	TGTGCCAGCAGCCCACCGGGAGGATACAATGAGCAGTTCTTC
.	TRBV5-5	TRBJ2-1	TRBD2	CASTTGLAYYNEQFF	TGTGCCAGCACAACCGGACTAGCGTACTACAATGAGCAGTTCTTC
.	TRBV29-1	TRBJ2-3	TRBD2	CSAGTSGRGDTDTQYF	TGCAGCGCCGGGACTAGCGGGAGAGGGGACACAGATACGCAGTATTTT
.	TRBV18	TRBJ2-5	.	CASSSINREETQYF	TGTGCCAGCTCATCAATAAACAGGGAGGAGACCCAGTACTTC
.	TRBV9	TRBJ2-7	TRBD2	CASSVSGFSYEQYF	TGTGCCAGCAGCGTTAGCGGGTTCTCGTACGAGCAGTACTTC
.	TRBV27	TRBJ2-7	TRBD1	CASMYRGRTSYEQYF	TGTGCCAGCATGTACAGGGGTCGTACCTCCTACGAGCAGTACTTC
.	TRBV19	TRBJ2-1	TRBD2	CASSIRLAGPYNEQFF	TGTGCCAGTAGTATAAGACTAGCGGGACCTTACAATGAGCAGTTCTTC
.	TRBV5-1	TRBJ2-2	.	CASSRDGVSNTGELFF	TGCGCCAGCAGCCGGGATGGGGTTTCGAACACCGGGGAGCTGTTTTTT
.	TRBV11-3	TRBJ2-1	TRBD2	CASSEAGGRNEQFF	TGTGCCAGCAGTGAGGCGGGAGGACGTAATGAGCAGTTCTTC
few	TRBV16	TRBJ1-2	.	CASSPPGANYGYTF	TGTGCCAGCAGCCCCCCGGGGGCTAACTATGGCTACACCTTC
.	TRBV7-2	TRBJ1-3	TRBD1	CASSSGQGVLGNTIYF	TGTGCCAGCAGTTCCGGACAGGGGGTTCTGGGAAACACCATATATTTT
.	TRBV20-1	TRBJ2-2	.	CSASAPANTGELFF	TGCAGTGCTAGTGCGCCAGCGAACACCGGGGAGCTGTTTTTT
.	TRBV24-1	TRBJ2-3	.	CATSEGLSTDTQYF	TGTGCCACCAGTGAGGGACTCAGCACAGATACGCAGTATTTT
.	TRBV5-1	TRBJ2-2	TRBD2	CASSFAGVRTGELFF	TGCGCCAGCAGCTTTGCGGGAGTAAGGACCGGGGAGCTGTTTTTT
.	TRBV19	TRBJ2-5	.	CASSYPDGKTQYF	TGTGCCAGTAGTTACCCTGACGGGAAGACCCAGTACTTC
.	TRBV7-2	TRBJ1-2	.	CASSLAPSGVGGYTF	TGTGCCAGCAGCTTAGCCCCCTCGGGGGTGGGTGGCTACACCTTC
.	TRBV6-5	TRBJ2-1	.	CASGQLYNEQFF	TGTGCCAGTGGACAGCTCTACAATGAGCAGTTCTTC
.	TRBV11-3	TRBJ2-3	TRBD2	CASSPQRTSGDTQYF	TGTGCCAGCAGCCCTCAACGGACTAGCGGAGATACGCAGTATTTT
.	TRBV5-4	TRBJ1-1	.	CASSLDSSVRGAFF	TGTGCCAGCAGCTTGGATAGTTCGGTTCGAGGGGCTTTCTTT
.	TRBV27	TRBJ1-1	.	CASSTMSQFGTEAFF	TGTGCCAGCAGTACGATGTCGCAATTCGGGACTGAAGCTTTCTTT
.	TRBV9	TRBJ1-2	.	CASSGRVGGGYTF	TGTGCCAGCAGCGGGAGGGTTGGCGGTGGCTACACCTTC
.	TRBV5-1	TRBJ1-2	.	CASSLWTETNYGYTF	TGCGCCAGCAGCCTCTGGACAGAAACTAACTATGGCTACACCTTC
once	TRBV18	TRBJ1-1	.	CASSPRQANTEAFF	TGTGCCAGCTCACCAAGACAGGCGAACACTGAAGCTTTCTTT
.	TRBV28	TRBJ2-1	.	CASSPRLSGQDEQFF	TGTGCCAGCAGTCCACGACTATCCGGTCAGGATGAGCAGTTCTTC
.	TRBV19	TRBJ1-3	.	CASTRITGNTIYF	TGTGCCAGTACTAGAATTACTGGAAACACCATATATTTT
few	TRBV30	TRBJ2-1	.	CAWSAGNYNEQFF	TGTGCCTGGAGTGCGGGGAACTACAATGAGCAGTTCTTC
.	TRBV4-3	TRBJ2-4	.	CASSQTGLAKNIQYF	TGCGCCAGCAGCCAAACAGGGCTAGCCAAAAACATTCAGTACTTC
.	TRBV2	TRBJ2-3	.	CASSDGGGGTDTQYF	TGTGCCAGCAGTGATGGTGGAGGCGGCACAGATACGCAGTATTTT
.	TRBV25-1	TRBJ1-4	TRBD1	CASRQGAANEKLFF	TGTGCCAGCAGGCAGGGGGCAGCTAATGAAAAACTGTTTTTT